These T cell receptor beta chains were read from a single sample in a study of blood T cell repertoires in COVID-19. The repertoire was sequenced with immunoSEQ multiplex PCR; TCRdb's copy has only in-frame clones and lacks some. Among approximately 260,000 clones listed, about 81% were seen once. Sequencing used peripheral blood. These receptors came from an older woman with active or convalescent COVID-19. The CDR3 runs from the conserved cysteine through the conserved F or W. The D gene is left open where the match is weak. The size of a clone is reported for some rows only, either as once, few or many, or as a class for expanded clones.

>-|15|-|TRBV28|TRBJ1-1
TGTGCCAGCAGACCCGGGGGGGCCCAGAACACTGAAGCTTTCTTT
CASRPGGAQNTEAFF
>-|14|TRBD1|TRBV5-1|TRBJ1-3
TGCGCCAGCAGCGGGACAGGGGTCGGAAACACCATATATTTT
CASSGTGVGNTIYF
>once|17|TRBD1|TRBV18|TRBJ2-5
TGTGCCAGCTCACCAAGGCCAGGACAGGGGAGTTTGGAGACCCAGTACTTC
CASSPRPGQGSLETQYF
>-|15|-|TRBV9|TRBJ2-1
TGTGCCAGCAGCGTAGCTCCGGACAGTTACAATGAGCAGTTCTTC
CASSVAPDSYNEQFF
>-|15|TRBD1|TRBV4-1|TRBJ1-2
TGCGCCAGCAGCCAACCCACAGGGGGCGACTATGGCTACACCTTC
CASSQPTGGDYGYTF
>-|15|TRBD2|TRBV6-4|TRBJ2-3
TGTGCCAGCAGTGACTCAAGACTAGCTGGAGATACGCAGTATTTT
CASSDSRLAGDTQYF
>-|15|TRBD1|TRBV6-5|TRBJ1-5
TGTGCCAGCAACTTCCAGCGGACAGGGAATCAGCCCCAGCATTTT
CASNFQRTGNQPQHF
>-|14|TRBD1|TRBV5-1|TRBJ1-2
TGCGCCAGCAGCCCGGGACAGGGGCTGCATGGCTACACCTTC
CASSPGQGLHGYTF
>few|15|-|TRBV4-3|TRBJ1-1
TGCGCCAGCAGCCAAGAGGCACAGGGGAACACTGAAGCTTTCTTT
CASSQEAQGNTEAFF
>-|15|TRBD1|TRBV7-9|TRBJ2-1
TGTGCCAGCAGCCAGAGACAGGGGGCGCTCAATGAGCAGTTCTTC
CASSQRQGALNEQFF
>-|16|TRBD1|TRBV7-2|TRBJ1-2
TGTGCCAGCAGCTTAGGGGCACCGGGACAGGACTATGGCTACACCTTC
CASSLGAPGQDYGYTF
>-|12|TRBD1|TRBV7-2|TRBJ1-1
TGTGCCAGCAGCCCTCCGGGACAGGCAGCTTTCTTT
CASSPPGQAAFF
>few|13|-|TRBV12-3/TRBV12-4|TRBJ2-7
TGTGCCAGCAGCCGAGCAGGGGTCTACGAGCAGTACTTC
CASSRAGVYEQYF
>once|15|-|TRBV25-1|TRBJ2-5
TGTGCCAGCAGTGAATTTAGGGGGGGCGGTGAGACCCAGTACTTC
CASSEFRGGGETQYF
>-|19|-|TRBV9|TRBJ2-2
TGTGCCAGCAGCGAGGCCCCCGGTGGGAACCAGGGAGGCACCGGGGAGCTGTTTTTT
CASSEAPGGNQGGTGELFF
>once|12|TRBD1|TRBV2|TRBJ2-7
TGTGCCAGCAGCCAGACAGGGCTCGAGCAGTACTTC
CASSQTGLEQYF
>-|14|-|TRBV5-1|TRBJ1-2
TGCGCCAGCAGCTCCTCGGGGGGTAACTATGGCTACACCTTC
CASSSSGGNYGYTF
>-|12|-|TRBV5-1|TRBJ1-2
TGCGCCAGCAGCTTGGCTGACTATGGCTACACCTTC
CASSLADYGYTF
>-|14|-|TRBV10-3|TRBJ2-1
TGTGCCATCAGTGGCTCTGGCACCTACAATGAGCAGTTCTTC
CAISGSGTYNEQFF
>-|16|TRBD2|TRBV27|TRBJ2-7
TGTGCCAGCAGTTTATCCTTAAGCGGGGTGACCTACGAGCAGTACTTC
CASSLSLSGVTYEQYF
>-|15|-|TRBV7-9|TRBJ2-4
TGTGCCAGCAGCCCAAACGGAACAGTCAAAAACATTCAGTACTTC
CASSPNGTVKNIQYF
>-|14|TRBD1|TRBV18|TRBJ2-7
TGTGCCAGCTCACACCGACAGGGAACCTACGAGCAGTACTTC
CASSHRQGTYEQYF
>-|14|TRBD1|TRBV18|TRBJ2-5
TGTGCCAGCTCACCGACAGGGGGCCTGGAGACCCAGTACTTC
CASSPTGGLETQYF
>once|14|TRBD1|TRBV19|TRBJ1-2
TGTGCCAGTAGTTTAGGGGGCTTGGTCTATGGCTACACCTTC
CASSLGGLVYGYTF
>few|14|-|TRBV5-1|TRBJ2-5
TGCGCCAGCAGCTTGGAGCAGGGTCTGCAGACCCAGTACTTC
CASSLEQGLQTQYF
>-|14|TRBD1|TRBV7-9|TRBJ2-2
TGTGCCAGCAGCTTCTGGACAGGGCAGCGGGAGCTGTTTTTT
CASSFWTGQRELFF
>-|13|-|TRBV7-9|TRBJ1-2
TGTGCCAGCGGCGGAGGGAATAACTATGGCTACACCTTC
CASGGGNNYGYTF
>-|14|-|TRBV6-6|TRBJ1-3
TGTGCCAGCAGTCTCCAGGGTACTGGAAACACCATATATTTT
CASSLQGTGNTIYF
>-|13|TRBD1|TRBV3-1/TRBV3-2|TRBJ1-1
TGTGCCAGCAGCCGGACAGGGGTGACTGAAGCTTTCTTT
CASSRTGVTEAFF
>-|15|TRBD1|TRBV10-2|TRBJ2-7
TGCGCCAGCAGGGAGGACAGGGTGGCTTTCTACGAGCAGTACTTC
CASREDRVAFYEQYF
>once|15|-|TRBV6-5|TRBJ1-1
TGTGCCAGCAGTCGAACGGGGGGCGCGGACACTGAAGCTTTCTTT
CASSRTGGADTEAFF